This TCR beta chain was observed in a study of blood T cells in healthy people across ages. Study context: With template switching, about one barcoded beta molecule was captured per two T cells. Study-level points and caveats: Versus aged donors, long-lived donors had higher diversity and more naive CD4+ cells. While age rose, TCR beta diversity per million T cells dropped in a roughly linear way.

Combining a sample-barcoded 5' primer with a J-beta primer mix, a second PCR ran for 7 to 11 cycles. TCRdb re-called the 5' RACE reads through MiXCR, storing one row per CDR3 protein. The sample has about 680,000 distinct CDR3 sequences, 45% to 50% seen once. Details on this clonotype: Its cognate antigen is unknown.

Looked up from germline, CDR1 is DFQATT and CDR2 is SNEGSKA (reference sequence). This CDR3 comprises 11 residues. V lost 5 bases to trimming and J lost 4 bases, with 8 bases between them. This TCR derives from an older woman in good health. The sample consisted of blood. This chain links TRBV20-1 with TRBJ1-2; no firm D call. CDR3 bases: TGCAGTGCTTTAGGCGCCTATGGCTACACCTTC. Its protein product is CSALGAYGYTF.